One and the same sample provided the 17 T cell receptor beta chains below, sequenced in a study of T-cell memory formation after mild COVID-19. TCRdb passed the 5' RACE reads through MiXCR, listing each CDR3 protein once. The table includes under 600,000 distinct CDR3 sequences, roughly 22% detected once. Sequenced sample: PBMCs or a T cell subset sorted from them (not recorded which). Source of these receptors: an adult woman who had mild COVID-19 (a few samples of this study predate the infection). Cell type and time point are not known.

The CDR3 sequence: CASSPPLGAYEQYF. CDR3 in DNA: TGTGCCAGCAGCCCCCCATTGGGTGCCTACGAGCAGTACTTC. The J gene is TRBJ2-7, the V gene TRBV11-2; D remains unclear. V lost 5 bases, J lost 2 bases, and 13 bases lay in between. This CDR3 comprises 14 residues. Germline V gene data show CDR1 as SGHAT and CDR2 as FQNNGV.

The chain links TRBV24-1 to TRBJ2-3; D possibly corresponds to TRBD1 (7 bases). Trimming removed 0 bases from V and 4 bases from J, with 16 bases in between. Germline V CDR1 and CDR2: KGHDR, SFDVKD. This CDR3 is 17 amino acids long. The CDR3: CATSDLTAGGLADTQYF. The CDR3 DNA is TGTGCCACCAGTGATTTGACGGCAGGGGGACTCGCAGATACGCAGTATTTT.

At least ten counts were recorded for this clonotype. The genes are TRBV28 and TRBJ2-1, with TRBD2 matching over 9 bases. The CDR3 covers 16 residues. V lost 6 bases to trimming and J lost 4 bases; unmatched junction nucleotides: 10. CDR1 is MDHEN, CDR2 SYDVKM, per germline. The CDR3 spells CASRGMGGRGYNEQFF. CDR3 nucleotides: TGTGCCAGCAGGGGAATGGGCGGGAGGGGGTACAATGAGCAGTTCTTC.

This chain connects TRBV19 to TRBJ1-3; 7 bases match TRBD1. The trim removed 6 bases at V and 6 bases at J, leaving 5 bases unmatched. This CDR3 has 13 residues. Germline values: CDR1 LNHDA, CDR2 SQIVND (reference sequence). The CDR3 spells CASSPGQANTIYF. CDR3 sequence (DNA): TGTGCCAGTAGCCCCGGACAGGCAAACACCATATATTTT.

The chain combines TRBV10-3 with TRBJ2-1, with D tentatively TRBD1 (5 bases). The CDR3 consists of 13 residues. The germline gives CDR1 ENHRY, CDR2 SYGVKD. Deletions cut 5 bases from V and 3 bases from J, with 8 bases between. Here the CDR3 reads CAISSDNYNEQFF. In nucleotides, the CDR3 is TGTGCCATCAGTTCGGACAACTACAATGAGCAGTTCTTC.

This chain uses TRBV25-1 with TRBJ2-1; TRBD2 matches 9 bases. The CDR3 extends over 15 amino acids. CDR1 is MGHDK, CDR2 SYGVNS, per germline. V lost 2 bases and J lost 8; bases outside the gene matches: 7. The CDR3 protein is CASSERREGRDEQFF. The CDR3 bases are TGTGCCAGCAGTGAACGGCGGGAGGGGAGGGATGAGCAGTTCTTC.

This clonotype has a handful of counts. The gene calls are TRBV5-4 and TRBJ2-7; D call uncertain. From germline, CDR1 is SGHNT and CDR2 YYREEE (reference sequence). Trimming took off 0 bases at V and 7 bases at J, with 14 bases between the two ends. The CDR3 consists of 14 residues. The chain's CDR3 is CASSLGQQPSEQYF. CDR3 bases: TGTGCCAGCAGCTTGGGTCAACAGCCGTCGGAGCAGTACTTC.

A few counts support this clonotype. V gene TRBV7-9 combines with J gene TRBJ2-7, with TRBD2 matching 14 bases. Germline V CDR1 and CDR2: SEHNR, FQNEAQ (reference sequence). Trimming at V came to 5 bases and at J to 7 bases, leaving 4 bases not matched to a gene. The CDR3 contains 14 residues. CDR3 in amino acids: CASSRTSGGSEQYF. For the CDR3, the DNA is TGTGCCAGCAGCCGGACTAGCGGGGGGTCTGAGCAGTACTTC.

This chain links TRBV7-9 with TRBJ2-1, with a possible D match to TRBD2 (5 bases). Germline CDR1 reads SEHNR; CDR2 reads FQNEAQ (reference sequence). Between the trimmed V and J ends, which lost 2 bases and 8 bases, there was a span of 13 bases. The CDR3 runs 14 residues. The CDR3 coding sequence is TGTGCCAGCAGCTTATCGTCTAGCTCGGATGAGCAGTTCTTC. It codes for CASSLSSSSDEQFF.

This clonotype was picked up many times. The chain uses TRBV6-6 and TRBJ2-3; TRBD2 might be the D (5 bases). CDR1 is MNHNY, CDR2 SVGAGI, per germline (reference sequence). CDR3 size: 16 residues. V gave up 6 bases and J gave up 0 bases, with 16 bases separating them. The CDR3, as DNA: TGTGCCAGCAGACCTTGGGGAGCGGCTAGCACAGATACGCAGTATTTT. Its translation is CASRPWGAASTDTQYF.

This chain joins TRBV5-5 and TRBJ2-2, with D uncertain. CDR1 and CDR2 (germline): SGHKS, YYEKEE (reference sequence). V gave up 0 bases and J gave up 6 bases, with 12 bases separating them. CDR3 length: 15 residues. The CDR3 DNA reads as TGTGCCAGCAGCTTGGGGGTACGCGAACCCGGGGAGCTGTTTTTT. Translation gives CASSLGVREPGELFF.

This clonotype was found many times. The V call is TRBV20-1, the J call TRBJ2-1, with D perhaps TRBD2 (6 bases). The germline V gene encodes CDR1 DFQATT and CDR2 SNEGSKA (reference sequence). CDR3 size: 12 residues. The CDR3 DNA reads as TGCACCGGCCGGGAGCCCAGCAATGAGCAGTTCTTC. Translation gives CTGREPSNEQFF.

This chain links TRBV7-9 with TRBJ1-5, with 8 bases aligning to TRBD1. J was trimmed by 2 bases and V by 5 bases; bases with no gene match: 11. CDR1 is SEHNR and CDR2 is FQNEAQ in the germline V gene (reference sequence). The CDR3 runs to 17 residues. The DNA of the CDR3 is TGTGCCAGCAGCCCAGAGACAGGGGTTGTCGGCAATCAGCCCCAGCATTTT. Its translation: CASSPETGVVGNQPQHF.

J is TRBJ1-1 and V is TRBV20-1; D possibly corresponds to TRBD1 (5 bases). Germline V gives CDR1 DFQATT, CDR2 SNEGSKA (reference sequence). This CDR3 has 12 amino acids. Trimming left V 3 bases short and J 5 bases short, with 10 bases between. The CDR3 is CSASLGETEAFF. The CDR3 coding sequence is TGCAGTGCTAGTTTGGGGGAGACTGAAGCTTTCTTT.

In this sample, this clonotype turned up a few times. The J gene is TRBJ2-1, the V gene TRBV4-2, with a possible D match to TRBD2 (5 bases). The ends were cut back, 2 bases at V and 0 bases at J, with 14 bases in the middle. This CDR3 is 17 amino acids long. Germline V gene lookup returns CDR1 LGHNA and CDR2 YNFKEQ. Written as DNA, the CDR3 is TGTGCCAGCAGCCAACCTGGAGCGGTAAGCTCCTACAATGAGCAGTTCTTC. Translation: CASSQPGAVSSYNEQFF.

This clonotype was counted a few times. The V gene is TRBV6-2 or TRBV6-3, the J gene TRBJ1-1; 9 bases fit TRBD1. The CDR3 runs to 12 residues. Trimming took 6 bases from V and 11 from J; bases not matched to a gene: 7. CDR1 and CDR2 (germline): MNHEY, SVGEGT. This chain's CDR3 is CASRSDRGRAFF. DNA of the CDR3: TGTGCCAGCAGGTCGGACAGGGGACGTGCTTTCTTT.

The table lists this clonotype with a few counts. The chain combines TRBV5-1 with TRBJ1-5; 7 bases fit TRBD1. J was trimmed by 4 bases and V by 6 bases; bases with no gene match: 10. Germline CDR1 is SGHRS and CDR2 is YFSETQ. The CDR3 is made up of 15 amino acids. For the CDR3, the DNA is TGCGCCAGCAAGGAGGGGGCAGGGGAGAATCAGCCCCAGCATTTT. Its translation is CASKEGAGENQPQHF.